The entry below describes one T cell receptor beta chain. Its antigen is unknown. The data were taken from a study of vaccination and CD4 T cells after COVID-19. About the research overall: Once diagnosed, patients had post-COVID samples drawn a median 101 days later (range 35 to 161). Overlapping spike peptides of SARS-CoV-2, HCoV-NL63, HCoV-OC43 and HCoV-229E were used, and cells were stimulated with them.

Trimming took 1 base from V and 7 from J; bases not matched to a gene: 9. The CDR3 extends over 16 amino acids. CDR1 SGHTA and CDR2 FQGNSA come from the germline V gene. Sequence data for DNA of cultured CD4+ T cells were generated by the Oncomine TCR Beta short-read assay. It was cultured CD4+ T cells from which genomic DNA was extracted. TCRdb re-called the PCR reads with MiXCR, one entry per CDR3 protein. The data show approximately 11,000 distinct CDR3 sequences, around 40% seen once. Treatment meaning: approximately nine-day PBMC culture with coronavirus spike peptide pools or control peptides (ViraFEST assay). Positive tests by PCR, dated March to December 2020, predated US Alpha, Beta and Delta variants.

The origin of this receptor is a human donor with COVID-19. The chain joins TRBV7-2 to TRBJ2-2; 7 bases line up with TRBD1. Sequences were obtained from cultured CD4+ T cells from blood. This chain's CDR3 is CASSLVENRGHGELFF. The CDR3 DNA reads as TGTGCCAGCAGCTTAGTTGAGAACAGGGGTCACGGGGAGCTGTTTTTT.